These 4 T cell receptor beta chains were sequenced from one sample in a study of shared clonotypes between healthy human individuals. Assay: immunoSEQ multiplex PCR; the TCRdb copy retains only in-frame clones and omits some. The repertoire holds some 1,900,000 clones, with about 94% as singletons. Positively selected for CCR7, the CD45RO-negative cells used as naive CD8 cells excluded terminally differentiated effector memory CD45RA+ cells. The specimen sequenced was naive CD8+ T cells sorted from blood. These receptors were obtained from a man in his late teens or twenties in good health.

This clone was picked up a small number of times. The chain employs TRBV15 and TRBJ2-7, with D unclear. V shed 0 bases and J shed 6 bases, with 9 bases lying between them. CDR3 length equals 13 residues. Germline V gene sequence: CDR1 LNHNV, CDR2 YYDKDF (reference sequence). The CDR3 DNA reads TGTGCCACCAGCAGAGATCTGAACGGCGAGCAGTACTTC. This sequence encodes CATSRDLNGEQYF.

This clone was observed once. This chain joins TRBV6-5 and TRBJ2-7; 10 bases line up with TRBD2. Germline values: CDR1 MNHEY, CDR2 SVGAGI. This CDR3 has 15 residues. Trimming took 2 bases from V and 0 from J; bases not matched to a gene: 1. CDR3 amino acids: CASSYGLAASYEQYF. In DNA form, the CDR3 reads TGTGCCAGCAGTTACGGACTAGCGGCCTCCTACGAGCAGTACTTC.

The chain carries TRBV6-1 and TRBJ1-6; D uncertain. Germline V lookup: CDR1 MNHNS, CDR2 SASEGT. The CDR3 sequence is 14 residues long. V lost 3 bases and J lost 7, with 10 bases in between. CDR3 bases: TGTGCCAGCAGTGAGAGAGGGTTGAATTCACCCCTCCACTTT. Translation gives CASSERGLNSPLHF.

The chain has TRBV4-3 and TRBJ2-3; no reliable D call. Per germline, CDR1 LGHNA and CDR2 YSLEER. This CDR3 spans 16 amino acids. Trimming shortened V by 4 bases and J by 5 bases, and 19 bases separated the two germline ends. The CDR3 region is CASSPRAESLRDTQYF. The DNA of the CDR3 is TGCGCCAGCAGCCCCCGGGCCGAGAGCTTGCGAGATACGCAGTATTTT.